The 26 T cell receptor beta chains presented below share a single source sample, sequenced in a study of a mutant IDH1 vaccine in newly diagnosed glioma (dated by TCRdb to 2020 to 2023). The time point label corresponds to: week 47, end of study. A 20-mer mutant IDH1 peptide at 300 micrograms in Montanide made up each vaccine dose, which was injected subcutaneously together with topical imiquimod. No antigen has been identified for these receptors. The library was built by means of the immunoSEQ multiplex PCR assay. TCRdb took over this immuneACCESS table, retaining in-frame rearrangements with V and J assigned. Such tables are incomplete; in checked studies, under half of the missing clones stem from an unresolved V gene, and the remainder is unexplained. This sample lists around 100,000 clones; roughly nine tenths were detected once. In total, the top ten clones hold roughly 0.78% of the sample.

The sample here was PBMCs, taken from a glioma patient whose treatment included an IDH1 peptide vaccine. The source is a woman in her forties or fifties with glioma.

The chain employs TRBV6-4 and TRBJ1-3; the D is unclear. V lost 0 bases, J lost 6 bases, and 12 bases lay in between. The CDR3 is made up of 15 amino acids. CDR1 and CDR2 from the germline V gene are MRHNA and SNTAGT. CDR3 loop: CASSDSKDRKNTIYF. The CDR3 nucleotides are TGTGCCAGCAGTGACTCTAAAGACCGAAAAAACACCATATATTTT.

The chain couples TRBV15 to TRBJ1-1; 8 nucleotides match TRBD1. Germline CDR1 and CDR2: LNHNV and YYDKDF (reference sequence). CDR3 length: 14 residues. V shed 6 bases and J 5 bases; nucleotides not matched to a gene: 8. CDR3 sequence reads: CATSIGQGRTEAFF. The CDR3 coding sequence is TGTGCCACCAGTATTGGACAGGGTCGGACTGAAGCTTTCTTT.

This rearrangement joins TRBV27 to TRBJ1-1, with D possibly being TRBD1 (5 bases). Germline assignment: CDR1 MNHEY and CDR2 SMNVEV (reference sequence). The CDR3 is 14 residues long. Between the trimmed V and J ends, which lost 2 bases and 3 bases, there was a span of 10 bases. Here the CDR3 reads CASSLRQGYTEAFF. The CDR3 bases are TGTGCCAGCAGTTTAAGGCAGGGATACACTGAAGCTTTCTTT.

The chain uses TRBV27 and TRBJ2-7, with unresolved D. V lost 1 base, J lost 0 bases, and 13 bases lay in between. Germline CDR1 is MNHEY and CDR2 is SMNVEV (reference sequence). The CDR3 covers 16 residues. CDR3 sequence reads: CASSLYPRSTSYEQYF. For the CDR3, the DNA is TGTGCCAGCAGTTTATACCCCCGGAGCACCTCCTACGAGCAGTACTTC.

The chain carries TRBV10-1 and TRBJ2-7; 7 bases are a match to TRBD2. With 2 bases clipped from V and 5 bases from J, the junction kept 0 bases outside the gene matches. The CDR3 consists of 12 residues. Germline loops: CDR1 WNHNN, CDR2 SYGVQD (reference sequence). The CDR3 nucleotides are TGCGCCAGCAGTGAGCGGGGGGACGAGCAGTACTTC. Translated: CASSERGDEQYF.

The chain links TRBV6-6 to TRBJ2-3; D remains ambiguous. This CDR3 has 15 residues. Per germline, CDR1 MNHNY and CDR2 SVGAGI (reference sequence). V was cut by 6 bases and J by 0 bases, with 13 bases left in between. The CDR3 coding sequence is TGTGCCAGCAGATCGCATGACTCTAGCACAGATACGCAGTATTTT. It specifies CASRSHDSSTDTQYF.

This sequence joins TRBV7-2 and TRBJ2-7; 8 nucleotides align to TRBD2. Germline V gene sequence: CDR1 SGHTA, CDR2 FQGNSA. V shed 2 bases and J 4 bases; nucleotides not matched to a gene: 7. The length of the CDR3 is 15 residues. The CDR3 sequence: CASSLFLAGSYEQYF. Written as DNA, the CDR3 is TGTGCCAGCAGCTTATTCTTAGCGGGGAGTTACGAGCAGTACTTC. The full variable domain, rest sourced from reference TRBV7-2 and TRBJ2-7, is GAGVSQSPSNKVTEKGKDVELRCDPISGHTALYWYRQSLGQGLEFLIYFQGNSAPDKSGLPSDRFSAERTGGSVSTLTIQRTQQEDSAVYLCASSLFLAGSYEQYFGPGTRLTVT.

V and J are TRBV9 and TRBJ1-4, with D tentatively TRBD1 (6 bases). CDR3 length: 16 residues. The germline V gene encodes CDR1 SGDLS and CDR2 YYNGEE. V was trimmed by 4 bases and J by 7 bases, leaving 20 bases between them. The CDR3 bases are TGTGCCAGCAGCCGTAGCCGGGGGCAAAGGGGTGAAAAACTGTTTTTT. Translated: CASSRSRGQRGEKLFF.

The chain is built from TRBV30 and TRBJ1-2; 7 bases align to TRBD1. With 4 bases clipped from V and 5 bases from J, the junction kept 7 bases outside the gene matches. The CDR3 runs 13 residues. Germline V gene sequence: CDR1 GTSNPN, CDR2 SVGIG (reference sequence). The CDR3 sequence: CAWTGTDGYGYTF. CDR3 DNA: TGTGCCTGGACTGGGACAGACGGGTATGGCTACACCTTC.

The chain recombines TRBV10-3 with TRBJ2-1; TRBD2 matches at 8 bases. CDR1 is ENHRY and CDR2 is SYGVKD in the germline V gene. This CDR3 is built from 12 residues. The ends lost 10 bases at V and 4 bases at J; junction bases unmatched: 3. CDR3 bases: TGTGCCACCGCTAGCGGGTACAATGAGCAGTTCTTC. Protein product: CATASGYNEQFF.

In this sample, this clone turned up a few times. The chain employs TRBV11-2 and TRBJ2-1; a possible D gene is TRBD2 (7 bases). Trimming stripped 4 bases from V and 3 bases from J, with 22 bases between. CDR1 and CDR2 (germline): SGHAT, FQNNGV. CDR3 length equals 18 residues. CDR3 sequence (DNA): TGTGCCAGCAGCTCATACGTGGGGGCTAGCGGCCGCTACAATGAGCAGTTCTTC. This codes for CASSSYVGASGRYNEQFF.

The J gene is TRBJ1-1, the V gene TRBV4-1; D may be TRBD1 (5 bases). The germline V and J ends were trimmed by 2 bases and 10 bases, with 14 bases remaining between them. The CDR3 extends over 13 amino acids. CDR1 is MGHRA and CDR2 is YSYEKL in the germline V gene. The CDR3 sequence is CASSQPRRGVAFF. Written as DNA, the CDR3 is TGCGCCAGCAGCCAACCAAGGAGGGGAGTAGCTTTCTTT.

This clone has only one observation. This chain joins TRBV28 and TRBJ1-5; the D gene is possibly TRBD1 (6 bases). The V and J ends lost 3 bases and 6 bases respectively, with 15 bases between them. This CDR3 contains 15 residues. Germline loops: CDR1 MDHEN, CDR2 SYDVKM. The CDR3 DNA reads TGTGCCAGCAGTTTGGGGGGCAGGGTGAGTCAGCCCCAGCATTTT. Encoded protein: CASSLGGRVSQPQHF. Variable domain in full (rest from reference TRBV28 and TRBJ1-5): DVKVTQSSRYLVKRTGEKVFLECVQDMDHENMFWYRQDPGLGLRLIYFSYDVKMKEKGDIPEGYSVSREKKERFSLILESASTNQTSMYLCASSLGGRVSQPQHFGDGTRLSIL.

The chain uses TRBV9 and TRBJ2-7; 8 nucleotides match TRBD1. The germline CDR1 and CDR2 sequences are SGDLS and YYNGEE. The CDR3 loop spans 15 amino acids. J gave up 4 bases and V 4 bases, and 10 bases lay outside the gene matches. CDR3 residues: CASSPTGTGPYEQYF. The CDR3 coding sequence is TGTGCCAGCAGCCCAACCGGGACAGGCCCTTACGAGCAGTACTTC.

The rearrangement joins TRBV7-2 to TRBJ2-3; TRBD1 agrees at 9 bases. V was pared by 5 bases and J by 3 bases, with 6 bases of the junction left unmatched. This CDR3 region has 15 residues. Germline assignment: CDR1 SGHTA and CDR2 FQGNSA. The CDR3 protein is CASSVIGQGTDTQYF. CDR3 DNA sequence: TGTGCCAGCAGCGTCATAGGACAGGGGACAGATACGCAGTATTTT.

Written as DNA, the CDR3 is TGCGCCAGCAGCTTGGGAGGGGTCGGAACTGAAGCTTTCTTT. Translated, it gives CASSLGGVGTEAFF. The chain recombines TRBV5-1 with TRBJ1-1; D is possibly TRBD1 (5 bases). The CDR3 totals 14 residues. V was pared by 0 bases and J by 5 bases, with 11 bases between. Germline V gene data show CDR1 as SGHRS and CDR2 as YFSETQ.

This rearrangement joins TRBV6-5 to TRBJ2-7; TRBD1 agrees at 10 bases. Germline CDR1 reads MNHEY; CDR2 reads SVGAGI. The CDR3 has 14 amino acids. The trim removed 6 bases at V and 5 bases at J, leaving 7 bases unmatched. The CDR3 DNA reads TGTGCCAGCAGCCCGGGACAGGGGATCAACGAGCAGTACTTC. Protein: CASSPGQGINEQYF.

Here the CDR3 reads CASSLQAYYNSPLHF. CDR3 bases: TGTGCCAGCAGTTTACAGGCCTACTATAATTCACCCCTCCACTTT. The gene calls are TRBV27 and TRBJ1-6; D is uncertain. The CDR3 loop spans 15 amino acids. V was shortened by 2 bases and J by 3 bases, with 8 bases between the two germline ends. CDR1 is MNHEY, CDR2 SMNVEV, per germline (reference sequence).

This rearrangement joins TRBV6-6 to TRBJ1-2, with TRBD1 matching 8 bases. In germline, CDR1 is MNHNY, CDR2 SVGAGI (reference sequence). V shed 6 bases and J 4 bases; nucleotides not matched to a gene: 10. The CDR3 has 15 amino acids. The CDR3: CASRPDRGISYGYTF. The CDR3 DNA reads as TGTGCCAGCAGACCCGACAGGGGAATTTCCTATGGCTACACCTTC.

This chain joins TRBV7-2 and TRBJ2-5; tentatively, D is TRBD2 (6 bases). Trimming cost V 5 bases and J 5 bases, with 30 bases left between them. The germline V gene encodes CDR1 SGHTA and CDR2 FQGNSA. The CDR3 runs 19 residues. CDR3 nucleotide sequence: TGTGCCAGCAGCCCGCGGGACCAACGGCGGGATCGTCGTTTGGAGACCCAGTACTTC. It yields the protein CASSPRDQRRDRRLETQYF. Filled out from reference TRBV7-2 and TRBJ2-5, the complete variable domain reads GAGVSQSPSNKVTEKGKDVELRCDPISGHTALYWYRQSLGQGLEFLIYFQGNSAPDKSGLPSDRFSAERTGGSVSTLTIQRTQQEDSAVYLCASSPRDQRRDRRLETQYFGPGTRLLVL.

This clone appeared once. The chain employs TRBV29-1 and TRBJ2-7; D gene uncertain. The CDR3 totals 14 residues. Deletions cut 6 bases from V and 5 bases from J, with 20 bases between. In germline, CDR1 is SQVTM, CDR2 ANQGSEA. Here the CDR3 DNA reads TGCAGCGTCGTTCGAGGCGTGGGTGAAAACGAGCAGTACTTC. Amino acid sequence: CSVVRGVGENEQYF.

V is TRBV7-8 and J is TRBJ2-7; 11 bases agree with TRBD2. The CDR3 length is 16 residues. J lost 3 bases, V lost 4 bases, and 8 bases had no gene match. Germline CDR1 is SGHVS and CDR2 is FQNEAQ. The CDR3 spells CASSSGTSGDYYEQYF. As DNA, the CDR3 is TGTGCCAGCAGCTCCGGGACTAGCGGAGACTACTACGAGCAGTACTTC.

The gene calls are TRBV18 and TRBJ2-2; TRBD1 or TRBD2 may be the D gene (6 bases each). The CDR3 has 14 residues. The germline gives CDR1 KGHSH, CDR2 LQKENI. V lost 6 bases to trimming and J lost 4 bases, with 12 bases between them. The CDR3 bases are TGTGCCAGCTCGCCGGGGGCTCGCACCGGGGAGCTGTTTTTT. This codes for CASSPGARTGELFF.

The chain links TRBV19 to TRBJ2-1, with no clear D. This CDR3 spans 13 amino acids. Looked up from germline, CDR1 is LNHDA and CDR2 is SQIVND (reference sequence). V was trimmed by 5 bases and J by 6 bases, leaving 11 bases between them. CDR3 region: CASSLDRSNEQFF. The CDR3 nucleotides are TGTGCCAGTAGTTTGGACCGCAGCAATGAGCAGTTCTTC.

The rearrangement links TRBV11-2 to TRBJ1-2; D gene uncertain. V was trimmed by 5 bases and J by 2 bases, leaving 21 bases between them. Per the germline V gene, CDR1 is SGHAT and CDR2 is FQNNGV. The CDR3 consists of 17 residues. In nucleotides, the CDR3 is TGTGCCAGCAGCACTCCCGCCCGGGGAGGGCGGAACTATGGCTACACCTTC. Translation gives CASSTPARGGRNYGYTF.

The chain joins TRBV11-3 to TRBJ1-1; D gene ambiguous. The germline V gene has CDR1 SGHNT and CDR2 YENEEA. V shed 0 bases and J shed 0 bases, with 5 bases lying between them. This CDR3 is 14 amino acids long. The CDR3 spells CASSLDRMNTEAFF. CDR3 sequence (DNA): TGTGCCAGCAGCTTAGACAGGATGAACACTGAAGCTTTCTTT.